Described below is a single TCR beta chain sequence and its context. The target antigen is unknown. The data are from a study of T cell responses to AZD1222 COVID-19 vaccine. The study, taken as a whole, reports: Clonal diversity was possibly underestimated; the donors were predominantly white British and more often female. Breadth and depth of Spike-specific TCRs rose after two AZD1222 doses. Among AZD1222 vaccinees, only 5 or 6 were seropositive at baseline. Per reports, nearly half of all spike-specific TCRs target regions that are unmutated in variants.

The repertoire was sequenced with immunoSEQ multiplex PCR; TCRdb's copy has only in-frame clones and lacks some. The sample features over 130,000 clones, with about 2.2% in its top ten. Material: peripheral blood. The TCR comes from an adult in good health.

The CDR3 region has the DNA TGTGCCAGCTCGCCTATCCCGGGAGGGCCTAAATCCTACGAGCAGTACTTC. Protein: CASSPIPGGPKSYEQYF. The chain uses TRBV18 and TRBJ2-7; 8 nucleotides line up with TRBD2. Unmatched junction bases numbered 14, after V lost 6 bases and J lost 1 base. CDR3 length: 17 residues. Germline V gene lookup returns CDR1 KGHSH and CDR2 LQKENI.